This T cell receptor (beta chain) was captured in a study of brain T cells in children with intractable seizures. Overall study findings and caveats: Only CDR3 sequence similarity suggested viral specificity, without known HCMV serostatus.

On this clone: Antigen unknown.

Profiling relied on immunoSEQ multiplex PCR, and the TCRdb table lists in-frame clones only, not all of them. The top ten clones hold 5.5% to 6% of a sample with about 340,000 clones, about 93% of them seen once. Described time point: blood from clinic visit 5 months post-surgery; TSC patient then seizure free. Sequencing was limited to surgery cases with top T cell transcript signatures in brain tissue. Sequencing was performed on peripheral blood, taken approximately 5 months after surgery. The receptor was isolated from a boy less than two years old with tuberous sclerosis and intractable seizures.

In DNA, the CDR3 is TGTGCCTGGAGGATACAGGGAGTGAACACTGAAGCTTTCTTT. Its translation is CAWRIQGVNTEAFF. This sequence joins TRBV30 and TRBJ1-1, with D possibly TRBD1 on 6 matching bases. Trimming pared 3 bases from V and 0 bases from J, leaving 11 bases between. This CDR3 spans 14 amino acids. CDR1 is GTSNPN, CDR2 SVGIG, per germline (reference sequence).